This T cell receptor beta chain comes out of a study of Ad26.COV2.S vaccination and SARS-CoV-2 variants. Overall study: Donor got 5x10^10 or 1x10^11 viral particles of Ad26.COV2.S.

This clone appeared a single time. The antigen remains unidentified. The same CDR3 can be traced to other DNA sequences in this sample. The CDR3 spans 13 residues. Deletions cut 3 bases from V and 3 bases from J, with 9 bases between. In germline, CDR1 is SEHNR, CDR2 FQNEAQ (reference sequence). The treatment is: approximately 18 received Ad26.COV2.S at low or high dose, single or two shots; five or six received placebo; per-sample allocation not given. Samples analyzed were those drawn on day 63 after the first vaccine or placebo injection. An Ad26 vector was used to express Wuhan-strain SARS-CoV-2 spike as the vaccine. Assay: immunoSEQ multiplex PCR; the TCRdb copy retains only in-frame clones and omits some. The sample shows fewer than 500,000 clones, 80% to 95% of them seen only once. The study's findings and limits: Spike-specific TCR breadth was greater in vaccine than placebo recipients.

The specimen was peripheral blood, collected in a trial of Ad26.COV2.S vaccine versus placebo. The origin of this receptor is a person between 18 and 65 years old who received the Ad26.COV2.S COVID-19 vaccine or a placebo. The V and J genes are TRBV7-9 and TRBJ2-7; no definite D call. DNA for the CDR3: TGTGCCAGCAGCTTGGACGGATTCTACGAGCAGTACTTC. This gives the protein CASSLDGFYEQYF.